These 27 T cell receptor beta chains were sequenced from one sample in a study of blood T cell repertoires in COVID-19. The repertoire was sequenced with immunoSEQ multiplex PCR; TCRdb's copy has only in-frame clones and lacks some. The table has fewer than 120,000 clones, about 85% seen once. Material for sequencing was peripheral blood. The receptors here all came from a human donor in a cohort sampled during active COVID-19.

This chain joins TRBV5-1 and TRBJ1-1; 8 nucleotides match TRBD1. From germline, CDR1 is SGHRS and CDR2 YFSETQ. The CDR3 has 15 amino acids. The ends lost 0 bases at V and 1 base at J; junction bases unmatched: 2. The CDR3 region has the DNA TGCGCCAGCAGCTTGGGGACAGGGCAGAACACTGAAGCTTTCTTT. Residues: CASSLGTGQNTEAFF.

This rearrangement joins TRBV5-1 to TRBJ2-7; TRBD1 agrees at 7 bases. The germline V gene encodes CDR1 SGHRS and CDR2 YFSETQ. With 1 base clipped from V and 5 bases from J, the junction kept 6 bases outside the gene matches. The CDR3 extends over 14 amino acids. The CDR3 is CASSLLPGGNEQYF. The CDR3 region has the DNA TGCGCCAGCAGCTTGTTGCCAGGGGGTAACGAGCAGTACTTC.

This chain connects TRBV7-9 to TRBJ2-5; 7 bases are a match to TRBD1. The CDR3 runs to 14 residues. Germline loops: CDR1 SEHNR, CDR2 FQNEAQ (reference sequence). The V and J ends lost 4 bases and 5 bases, in that order; junction bases with no gene match: 7. CDR3 region: CASSSGTEMETQYF. The CDR3 bases are TGTGCCAGCAGCTCCGGGACAGAAATGGAGACCCAGTACTTC.

This chain uses TRBV6-1 with TRBJ1-1; TRBD1 aligns across 8 bases. Unmatched junction bases numbered 10, after V lost 3 bases and J lost 7 bases. The V gene's germline CDR1 is MNHNS and CDR2 SASEGT. The CDR3 sequence is 15 residues long. CDR3 sequence (DNA): TGTGCCAGCAGTGAGACAGGACAGGGAGGTGGTGAAGCTTTCTTT. The encoded protein is CASSETGQGGGEAFF.

The chain has TRBV19 and TRBJ2-7, with TRBD1 as a possible D gene (6 bases). Germline V gene lookup returns CDR1 LNHDA and CDR2 SQIVND (reference sequence). Trimming removed 4 bases from V and 2 bases from J, with 15 bases in between. This CDR3 contains 15 residues. CDR3 DNA sequence: TGTGCCAGTAGTAAATACCGGGACACCGCCTACGAGCAGTACTTC. Translating gives CASSKYRDTAYEQYF.

The rearrangement links TRBV2 to TRBJ2-3; D might be TRBD2 (5 bases). This CDR3 comprises 14 residues. Deletions cut 6 bases from V and 14 bases from J, with 24 bases between. Germline assignment: CDR1 SNHLY and CDR2 FYNNEI. The CDR3 region has the DNA TGTGCCAGCAGGGACCCCCCGGACTTCAGGTCTGGGTATTTT. Amino acids: CASRDPPDFRSGYF.

The gene calls are TRBV6-5 and TRBJ1-5; 7 bases are shared with TRBD1. CDR3 length: 15 residues. Trimming at V came to 5 bases and at J to 2 bases, leaving 6 bases not matched to a gene. CDR1 and CDR2 (germline): MNHEY, SVGAGI. In DNA, the CDR3 is TGTGCCAGCAGTCAGACAGGGACGGGCAATCAGCCCCAGCATTTT. It codes for CASSQTGTGNQPQHF.

The chain recombines TRBV9 with TRBJ2-7, with D possibly being TRBD2 (6 bases). The V end was cut by 3 bases, the J end by 0 bases, with 13 bases between. Germline CDR1 is SGDLS and CDR2 is YYNGEE. This CDR3 is 15 amino acids long. The CDR3 protein is CASSAGDGNSYEQYF. DNA for the CDR3: TGTGCCAGCAGCGCGGGGGACGGAAACTCCTACGAGCAGTACTTC.

The V call is TRBV28, the J call TRBJ2-1; TRBD1 might be the D (5 bases). The CDR3 extends over 13 amino acids. V gave up 6 bases and J gave up 4 bases, with 10 bases separating them. Germline CDR1 MDHEN, CDR2 SYDVKM. Written as DNA, the CDR3 is TGTGCCAGCAGCGGAGACAGATACAATGAGCAGTTCTTC. Translating gives CASSGDRYNEQFF.

This clone has more than one count but fewer than ten. J is TRBJ2-1 and V is TRBV5-6; 7 bases fit TRBD1. The length of the CDR3 is 16 residues. Trimming at V came to 1 base and at J to 7 bases, leaving 11 bases not matched to a gene. Per germline, CDR1 SGHDT and CDR2 YYEEEE. CDR3 DNA: TGTGCCAGCAGCTTGACTAGACAGGGCGGAGGTAATGAGCAGTTCTTC. Translated: CASSLTRQGGGNEQFF.

The chain uses TRBV19 and TRBJ1-1; the match to TRBD1 covers 7 bases. The CDR3 has 14 amino acids. Germline CDR1 and CDR2: LNHDA and SQIVND (reference sequence). J lost 5 bases, V lost 7 bases, and 10 bases had no gene match. The CDR3 protein is CASTQNRGGTEAFF. As DNA, the CDR3 is TGTGCCAGTACCCAAAACAGGGGTGGTACTGAAGCTTTCTTT.

V and J are TRBV7-3 and TRBJ2-1; 8 bases align to TRBD1. Trimming removed 5 bases from V and 4 bases from J; junction bases left unmatched: 13. The CDR3 is made up of 17 amino acids. Germline V gene data show CDR1 as SGHTA and CDR2 as FQGTGA. The CDR3 loop reads CASSALGGTGGYNEQFF. CDR3 nucleotide sequence: TGTGCCAGCAGCGCATTAGGGGGGACAGGCGGGTACAATGAGCAGTTCTTC.

This rearrangement joins TRBV9 to TRBJ2-3; tentative D call: TRBD2 (5 bases). CDR3 length equals 14 residues. Germline CDR1 SGDLS, CDR2 YYNGEE. With 2 bases removed from V and 5 bases from J, the gap between germline ends came to 12 bases. The CDR3 is CASSVSFREDTQYF. The CDR3 coding sequence is TGTGCCAGCAGCGTTTCATTCCGGGAAGATACGCAGTATTTT.

With respect to this clone: Additional DNA sequences in this sample encode the identical CDR3. The V gene is TRBV9, the J gene TRBJ2-7, with 7 bases that match TRBD2. The CDR3 is made up of 13 amino acids. V lost 4 bases and J lost 5; bases outside the gene matches: 6. Germline V gene sequence: CDR1 SGDLS, CDR2 YYNGEE. This CDR3 reads CASSPRGVHEQYF. DNA for the CDR3: TGTGCCAGCAGCCCTCGGGGGGTCCACGAGCAGTACTTC.

In its sample, this clone was seen once. This chain links TRBV28 with TRBJ2-3, with unresolved D. Deletions cut 7 bases from V and 7 bases from J, with 21 bases between. The CDR3 sequence is 15 residues long. Germline loops: CDR1 MDHEN, CDR2 SYDVKM. CDR3 in amino acids: CASTGVGGYAYTQYF. The CDR3 nucleotides read TGTGCCAGCACCGGAGTTGGCGGATACGCGTATACGCAGTATTTT.

This chain uses TRBV5-1 with TRBJ1-4; D perhaps matches TRBD1 (5 bases). Trimming cost V 0 bases and J 4 bases, with 13 bases left between them. The germline CDR1 and CDR2 sequences are SGHRS and YFSETQ. This CDR3 has 16 residues. CDR3 nucleotide sequence: TGCGCCAGCAGCTTGGCAACAGGAAGCCTTAATGAAAAACTGTTTTTT. Its protein is CASSLATGSLNEKLFF.

The chain links TRBV3-1 (or the pseudogene TRBV3-2) to TRBJ1-6; a weak D match, TRBD1 (5 bases). CDR1 is LGHDT, CDR2 YNNKEL, per germline (reference sequence). V shed 1 base and J shed 7 bases, with 8 bases lying between them. The CDR3 is 14 residues long. The CDR3 loop is CASSQGQGNSPLHF. For the CDR3, the DNA is TGTGCCAGCAGCCAAGGGCAGGGAAATTCACCCCTCCACTTT.

The chain joins TRBV28 to TRBJ2-7; D gene unclear. This CDR3 region has 13 residues. Germline loops: CDR1 MDHEN, CDR2 SYDVKM. Trimming removed 6 bases from V and 0 bases from J, with 9 bases in between. The CDR3 reads CASSSHSSYEQYF. The CDR3 DNA reads as TGTGCCAGCAGCTCCCACAGCTCCTACGAGCAGTACTTC.

The V and J genes are TRBV7-9 and TRBJ1-1; a weak D match, TRBD1 (6 bases). V lost 1 base and J lost 0, with 15 bases in between. This CDR3 comprises 17 residues. Germline CDR1 is SEHNR and CDR2 is FQNEAQ (reference sequence). The CDR3 loop is CASSLDREGLMNTEAFF. The CDR3, as DNA: TGTGCCAGCAGCTTAGACAGGGAGGGGCTAATGAACACTGAAGCTTTCTTT. Full variable domain (outside the CDR3, taken from reference TRBV7-9 and TRBJ1-1): DTGVSQNPRHKITKRGQNVTFRCDPISEHNRLYWYRQTLGQGPEFLTYFQNEAQLEKSRLLSDRFSAERPKGSFSTLEIQRTEQGDSAMYLCASSLDREGLMNTEAFFGQGTRLTVV.

V and J are TRBV7-2 and TRBJ2-7; 7 bases match TRBD1. J was trimmed by 2 bases and V by 3 bases; bases with no gene match: 7. Germline assignment: CDR1 SGHTA and CDR2 FQGNSA. The CDR3 has 15 residues. CDR3 in amino acids: CASSFTGTDPYEQYF. CDR3 nucleotides: TGTGCCAGCAGCTTTACCGGGACAGACCCCTACGAGCAGTACTTC.

This clone was counted once. V usage is TRBV7-8 and J usage is TRBJ2-7, with D perhaps TRBD1 (6 bases). The CDR3 runs 13 residues. The V end lost 8 bases, the J end lost 5 bases, and 16 bases lay between the germline ends. Germline lookup yields CDR1 SGHVS and CDR2 FQNEAQ. The CDR3 region is CASRWGNRDEQYF. The DNA for the CDR3 is TGTGCCAGCCGCTGGGGAAACAGGGACGAGCAGTACTTC. Looking up the rest from reference TRBV7-8 and TRBJ2-7 gives the full variable domain: GAGVSQSPRYKVAKRGQDVALRCDPISGHVSLFWYQQALGQGPEFLTYFQNEAQLDKSGLPSDRFFAERPEGSVSTLKIQRTQQEDSAVYLCASRWGNRDEQYFGPGTRLTVT.

The chain links TRBV28 to TRBJ1-4; 7 nucleotides agree with TRBD1. Germline assignment: CDR1 MDHEN and CDR2 SYDVKM. This CDR3 has 13 residues. V gave up 4 bases and J gave up 6 bases; unmatched junction bases: 2. The DNA for the CDR3 is TGTGCCAGCAGTTGGCAGGGGGATGAAAAACTGTTTTTT. Amino acid sequence: CASSWQGDEKLFF. The full variable domain, completed using reference TRBV28 and TRBJ1-4, is DVKVTQSSRYLVKRTGEKVFLECVQDMDHENMFWYRQDPGLGLRLIYFSYDVKMKEKGDIPEGYSVSREKKERFSLILESASTNQTSMYLCASSWQGDEKLFFGSGTQLSVL.

The rearrangement uses TRBV5-4 and TRBJ2-2, with 11 bases matching TRBD2. V was pared by 4 bases and J by 1 base, with 3 bases of the junction left unmatched. The germline CDR1 and CDR2 sequences are SGHNT and YYREEE (reference sequence). This CDR3 contains 16 residues. CDR3 bases: TGTGCCAGCAGCCCCACTAGCGGGGGGAACACCGGGGAGCTGTTTTTT. Encoded protein: CASSPTSGGNTGELFF.

The rearrangement links TRBV6-5 to TRBJ1-4; TRBD1 might be the D (6 bases). The CDR3 has 15 amino acids. Germline values: CDR1 MNHEY, CDR2 SVGAGI. V was pared by 6 bases and J by 0 bases, with 11 bases between. The CDR3 nucleotides are TGTGCCAGCAGCCGTGAGGGGGCAACTAATGAAAAACTGTTTTTT. It is translated as CASSREGATNEKLFF.

This clone was picked up a small number of times. The chain carries TRBV6-5 and TRBJ1-6, with 9 bases matching TRBD1. Germline CDR1 reads MNHEY; CDR2 reads SVGAGI. V shed 0 bases, J shed 10 bases, and the junction held 4 bases outside the gene matches. The CDR3 spans 15 residues. Here the CDR3 reads CASSYSGTGLSPLHF. In DNA, the CDR3 is TGTGCCAGCAGTTACTCCGGGACAGGGTTATCACCCCTCCACTTT.

The chain combines TRBV11-3 with TRBJ2-7, with 7 bases lining up with TRBD2. V gave up 0 bases and J gave up 2 bases; unmatched junction bases: 1. Per the germline V gene, CDR1 is SGHNT and CDR2 is YENEEA. The CDR3 is 14 amino acids. CDR3 sequence reads: CASSLEGRAYEQYF. The CDR3 nucleotides read TGTGCCAGCAGCTTAGAAGGGAGGGCCTACGAGCAGTACTTC.

In this sample, this clone turned up a few times. The rearrangement links TRBV4-2 to TRBJ2-1; no clear D gene. The ends were cut back, 1 base at V and 6 bases at J, with 16 bases in the middle. The germline gives CDR1 LGHNA, CDR2 YNFKEQ. The CDR3 spans 16 residues. The CDR3 sequence: CASSQGHQEPLNEQFF. The CDR3 nucleotides read TGTGCCAGCAGCCAAGGGCACCAAGAACCCCTCAATGAGCAGTTCTTC.